The 29 T cell receptor beta chains reported below all come from one sample, sequenced in a study of cytomegalovirus exposure and HLA in healthy donors. Assay: immunoSEQ multiplex PCR; the TCRdb copy retains only in-frame clones and omits some. This sample yields some 120,000 clones, of which 85% are seen a single time; 2% to 2.5% belongs to the top ten. Sample: PBMCs. The receptor set was obtained from a woman younger than 45 in good health and CMV-seronegative.

This clone was picked up one time. This chain links TRBV6-1 with TRBJ1-5; D unclear. Germline values: CDR1 MNHNS, CDR2 SASEGT. CDR3 length: 15 amino acids. The V end was cut by 4 bases, the J end by 0 bases, with 10 bases between. In DNA, the CDR3 is TGTGCCAGCAGTGGACGGCGGGGTAGCAATCAGCCCCAGCATTTT. It is translated as CASSGRRGSNQPQHF.

The chain combines TRBV25-1 with TRBJ1-2; no definite D call. The germline V gene encodes CDR1 MGHDK and CDR2 SYGVNS. There are 14 residues in the CDR3. V was pared by 1 base and J by 1 base, with 7 bases between. CDR3 bases: TGTGCCAGCAGTGAATCCCAGATTAACTATGGCTACACCTTC. Its protein is CASSESQINYGYTF.

This chain links TRBV4-1 with TRBJ2-5; 15 nucleotides match TRBD2. J gave up 3 bases and V 2 bases, and 10 bases lay outside the gene matches. Germline V gene lookup returns CDR1 MGHRA and CDR2 YSYEKL. The CDR3 sequence is 19 residues long. In DNA, the CDR3 is TGCGCCAGCAGCCAACCCGGACTAGCGGGGGGGCTAGTGGAAGAGACCCAGTACTTC. This codes for CASSQPGLAGGLVEETQYF.

A few counts support this clone. The rearrangement uses TRBV13 and TRBJ1-1; D call uncertain. V shed 0 bases and J shed 1 base, with 6 bases lying between them. The CDR3 spans 14 residues. The germline gives CDR1 PRHDT, CDR2 FYEKMQ (reference sequence). CDR3 amino acids: CASSLGRWNTEAFF. CDR3 nucleotides: TGTGCCAGCAGCTTAGGCAGGTGGAACACTGAAGCTTTCTTT.

V usage is TRBV5-8 and J usage is TRBJ1-6; a possible D gene is TRBD1 (5 bases). Between the trimmed V and J ends, which lost 3 bases and 6 bases, there was a span of 13 bases. CDR3 length: 15 residues. Germline assignment: CDR1 SGHTS and CDR2 YDEGEE. The CDR3 region has the DNA TGTGCCAGCAGCTACCGGGTGGGGCGTAATTCACCCCTCCACTTT. As protein: CASSYRVGRNSPLHF.

This clone was seen once. This sequence joins TRBV10-2 and TRBJ2-1; 8 nucleotides align to TRBD1. CDR3 length: 12 residues. The germline CDR1 and CDR2 sequences are WSHSY and SAAADI. The V and J ends lost 6 bases and 9 bases, in that order; junction bases with no gene match: 4. CDR3 residues: CASSHGTGEQFF. Here the CDR3 DNA reads TGCGCCAGCAGCCATGGGACAGGTGAGCAGTTCTTC.

The chain carries TRBV5-1 and TRBJ1-2, with 7 nucleotides matching TRBD1. From germline, CDR1 is SGHRS and CDR2 YFSETQ. The CDR3 covers 15 residues. Trimming cost V 4 bases and J 0 bases; bases outside gene matches: 6. The CDR3 protein is CASSEGTATNYGYTF. CDR3 sequence (DNA): TGCGCCAGCAGCGAGGGGACAGCAACTAACTATGGCTACACCTTC.

V gene TRBV29-1 combines with J gene TRBJ2-7; 7 nucleotides agree with TRBD1. Germline CDR1 reads SQVTM; CDR2 reads ANQGSEA. V lost 1 base and J lost 1; bases outside the gene matches: 4. This CDR3 contains 14 residues. The CDR3 reads CSVEGSGQSYEQYF. The CDR3 region has the DNA TGCAGCGTTGAAGGGTCGGGACAGTCCTACGAGCAGTACTTC.

This chain links TRBV30 with TRBJ2-1; TRBD1 agrees at 7 bases. The CDR3 loop spans 11 amino acids. The V segment lost 2 bases and the J segment 9 bases; nucleotides outside the gene matches: 1. CDR1 and CDR2 (germline): GTSNPN, SVGIG (reference sequence). Written as DNA, the CDR3 is TGTGCCTGGAGTAACAGGGGTGAGCAGTTCTTC. Translating gives CAWSNRGEQFF.

The chain links TRBV7-9 to TRBJ2-3; TRBD2 agrees at 8 bases. The CDR3 extends over 14 amino acids. With 5 bases clipped from V and 7 bases from J, the junction kept 8 bases outside the gene matches. CDR1 SEHNR and CDR2 FQNEAQ come from the germline V gene (reference sequence). CDR3 nucleotide sequence: TGTGCCAGCAGCACCCCCGGGGGGGCACATACGCAGTATTTT. It specifies CASSTPGGAHTQYF.

This clone showed up just once. J is TRBJ2-1 and V is TRBV4-3; D is unclear. Germline CDR1 and CDR2: LGHNA and YSLEER. With 0 bases removed from V and 0 bases from J, the gap between germline ends came to 9 bases. This CDR3 has 16 residues. The CDR3 here is CASSQDSPSSYNEQFF. CDR3 DNA: TGCGCCAGCAGCCAAGATTCCCCCAGCTCCTACAATGAGCAGTTCTTC.

As to this clone: Other DNA sequences of this sample code for an identical CDR3. This sequence joins TRBV7-2 and TRBJ2-1, with a tentative D call TRBD1 (5 bases). The length of the CDR3 is 12 residues. V was shortened by 1 base and J by 10 bases, with 8 bases between the two germline ends. The germline CDR1 and CDR2 sequences are SGHTA and FQGNSA. CDR3 DNA: TGTGCCAGCAGCTTAGACAGGCGCGAGCAGTTCTTC. Amino acid sequence: CASSLDRREQFF.

As DNA, the CDR3 is TGTGCCAGCAGTTACCGATCTAGATACGAGCAGTACTTC. Protein sequence: CASSYRSRYEQYF. The V and J genes are TRBV6-6 and TRBJ2-7; no reliable D call. The CDR3 length is 13 residues. Per the germline V gene, CDR1 is MNHNY and CDR2 is SVGAGI (reference sequence). Trimming removed 2 bases at V and 4 bases at J, with 9 bases between.

The J gene is TRBJ2-7, the V gene TRBV30, with 7 bases identical to TRBD2. Germline V lookup: CDR1 GTSNPN, CDR2 SVGIG (reference sequence). With V trimmed by 2 bases and J by 3 bases, 7 bases remained unmatched. There are 14 residues in the CDR3. The DNA of the CDR3 is TGTGCCTGGAGTTCGACAGCGGGGTACTACGAGCAGTACTTC. Translation: CAWSSTAGYYEQYF. Supplemented by reference TRBV30 and TRBJ2-7, the full variable domain reads SQTIHQWPATLVQPVGSPLSLECTVEGTSNPNLYWYRQAAGRGLQLLFYSVGIGQISSEVPQNLSASRPQDRQFILSSKKLLLSDSGFYLCAWSSTAGYYEQYFGPGTRLTVT.

This chain links TRBV2 with TRBJ1-2; 12 nucleotides agree with TRBD1. The length of the CDR3 is 15 residues. The germline gives CDR1 SNHLY, CDR2 FYNNEI. J gave up 3 bases and V 6 bases, and 5 bases lay outside the gene matches. CDR3 in amino acids: CASRGTGGEDYGYTF. CDR3 nucleotides: TGTGCCAGCAGAGGGACAGGGGGCGAGGACTATGGCTACACCTTC.

The chain uses TRBV5-1 and TRBJ1-1, with 8 bases fitting TRBD1. Trimming took 0 bases from V and 4 from J; bases not matched to a gene: 5. The CDR3 spans 15 residues. Germline values: CDR1 SGHRS, CDR2 YFSETQ. CDR3 nucleotides: TGCGCCAGCAGCTTGGCCGGAACAGGGGGCACTGAAGCTTTCTTT. Protein product: CASSLAGTGGTEAFF.

Worth noting for this clone: Other DNA sequences in the same sample also yield this CDR3. This chain uses TRBV6-5 with TRBJ1-2, with 8 bases lining up with TRBD1. Germline loops: CDR1 MNHEY, CDR2 SVGAGI. Trimming removed 2 bases from V and 4 bases from J; junction bases left unmatched: 3. The CDR3 covers 14 residues. CDR3 sequence reads: CASSYRQGTYGYTF. For the CDR3, the DNA is TGTGCCAGCAGTTACCGACAGGGGACCTATGGCTACACCTTC.

This clone was counted between two and nine times. This specimen includes other DNA sequences encoding the same CDR3. V usage is TRBV11-3 and J usage is TRBJ1-3, with 9 nucleotides matching TRBD1. Per the germline V gene, CDR1 is SGHNT and CDR2 is YENEEA. CDR3 length: 15 amino acids. Trimming took 5 bases from V and 2 from J; bases not matched to a gene: 4. CDR3 nucleotides: TGTGCCAGCAGCCCGGGACAGGGCCCTGGAAACACCATATATTTT. Its translation is CASSPGQGPGNTIYF.

This chain joins TRBV7-8 and TRBJ2-7; tentatively, D is TRBD2 (6 bases). The CDR3 consists of 15 residues. Trimming took 4 bases from V and 6 from J, leaving 19 bases between them. CDR1 and CDR2 (germline): SGHVS, FQNEAQ. The CDR3 sequence: CASSSSRRAYSEQYF. The DNA of the CDR3 is TGTGCCAGCAGCTCCTCGCGGAGGGCCTATTCCGAGCAGTACTTC.

V is TRBV19 and J is TRBJ2-3, with 11 bases aligning to TRBD2. Germline V gene lookup returns CDR1 LNHDA and CDR2 SQIVND (reference sequence). The CDR3 has 16 residues. V was clipped by 4 bases and J by 2 bases; unmatched bases: 5. This CDR3 is CASSTLAGGPTDTQYF. The CDR3 region has the DNA TGTGCCAGTAGTACCTTAGCGGGGGGGCCCACAGATACGCAGTATTTT.

The genes are TRBV19 and TRBJ1-1, with D uncertain. V was shortened by 7 bases and J by 1 base, with 4 bases between the two germline ends. CDR1 is LNHDA and CDR2 is SQIVND in the germline V gene (reference sequence). The CDR3 runs 11 residues. The CDR3 nucleotides read TGTGCCAGTATCCAGAACACTGAAGCTTTCTTT. This gives the protein CASIQNTEAFF.

The chain recombines TRBV27 with TRBJ2-3; D is ambiguous. Germline CDR1 and CDR2: MNHEY and SMNVEV (reference sequence). V dropped 7 bases and J dropped 2 bases, with 16 bases sitting between them. CDR3 size: 15 residues. In nucleotides, the CDR3 is TGTGCCAGCATCCCCCAACAGTCATACACAGATACGCAGTATTTT. Translating it yields CASIPQQSYTDTQYF.

A word on this clone: One junction end does not reproduce the germline sequence, and a read error may be involved. The chain has TRBV11-2 and TRBJ2-5; possible D gene TRBD1, 6 bases. CDR1 is SGHAT and CDR2 is FQNNGV in the germline V gene. CDR3 size: 13 residues. In DNA, the CDR3 is TGTGCCAGCAGCTTGTCCCAGTGGACAGATCGAGACTTC. Its translation is CASSLSQWTDRDF.

This rearrangement joins TRBV6-1 to TRBJ2-4, with 7 positions matching TRBD2. Germline V lookup: CDR1 MNHNS, CDR2 SASEGT. V dropped 1 base and J dropped 5; count of bases not matched to a gene: 5. This CDR3 is built from 15 residues. DNA of the CDR3: TGTGCCAGCAGTGAAGGCGGCGCGGGGGAAAACATTCAGTACTTC. It specifies CASSEGGAGENIQYF.

This clone was detected only once. J is TRBJ2-1 and V is TRBV5-4; possible D gene TRBD1, 7 bases. V was shortened by 1 base and J by 2 bases, with 10 bases between the two germline ends. Germline CDR1 is SGHNT and CDR2 is YYREEE (reference sequence). The CDR3 runs 15 residues. CDR3 sequence: CASSLLRGAYNEQFF. CDR3 nucleotide sequence: TGTGCCAGCAGCTTGCTCAGGGGGGCCTACAATGAGCAGTTCTTC.

The chain links TRBV5-4 to TRBJ2-7; tentatively, D is TRBD1 (5 bases). V was cut by 3 bases and J by 0 bases, with 13 bases left in between. CDR3 length: 15 amino acids. From germline, CDR1 is SGHNT and CDR2 YYREEE (reference sequence). CDR3 DNA: TGTGCCAGCAGCTCTCCTGGACAAACCTCCTACGAGCAGTACTTC. It is translated as CASSSPGQTSYEQYF.

The chain couples TRBV18 to TRBJ2-7, with no clear D. This CDR3 has 13 residues. CDR1 is KGHSH and CDR2 is LQKENI in the germline V gene. Trimming removed 4 bases at V and 2 bases at J, with 9 bases between. CDR3 sequence reads: CASSRLSTYEQYF. The CDR3 DNA sequence: TGTGCCAGCTCACGGTTAAGCACCTACGAGCAGTACTTC.

The chain employs TRBV5-1 and TRBJ2-3; 8 positions match TRBD2. The ends lost 2 bases at V and 5 bases at J; junction bases unmatched: 10. Germline V gene lookup returns CDR1 SGHRS and CDR2 YFSETQ. The CDR3 sequence is 16 residues long. CDR3 sequence reads: CASSFGNGRGEDTQYF. The CDR3, as DNA: TGCGCCAGCAGCTTCGGAAACGGGAGGGGTGAAGATACGCAGTATTTT.

This chain connects TRBV2 to TRBJ1-1, with D perhaps TRBD1 (6 bases). Deletions cut 4 bases from V and 1 base from J, with 16 bases between. Germline CDR1 is SNHLY and CDR2 is FYNNEI. CDR3 length equals 16 residues. The CDR3 DNA follows: TGTGCCAGCAGTGTGGGGGACACGAGGCCGAACACTGAAGCTTTCTTT. Translated, it gives CASSVGDTRPNTEAFF.